These 15 T cell receptor beta chains originate from one sample sequenced in a study of T-cell reconstitution after alpha-beta-depleted transplantation in children. A TCRbeta library incorporating unique molecular identifiers was prepared. Using its own MiXCR run on the PCR reads, TCRdb lists one record per CDR3 protein. The sample carries around 680,000 distinct CDR3 sequences, 16% recorded once. The sample was PBMCs from the stem cell graft donor, taken from the stem cell graft. Receptors were obtained from a human donor who donated a stem cell graft to a child with acute myeloid leukemia.

The genes are TRBV6-1 and TRBJ1-4, with a tentative D call TRBD1 (6 bases). Trimming pared 8 bases from V and 4 bases from J, leaving 11 bases between. The length of the CDR3 is 13 residues. CDR1 is MNHNS and CDR2 is SASEGT in the germline V gene. The CDR3 here is CASRKGGNEKLFF. CDR3 nucleotide sequence: TGTGCCAGCCGTAAGGGGGGTAATGAAAAACTGTTTTTT.

There are many counts of this clonotype. The CDR3 bases are TGCAGTGCTATGATTGCGGGGCTAGAGACCCAGTACTTC. It yields the protein CSAMIAGLETQYF. The chain is built from TRBV20-1 and TRBJ2-5; the D gene is possibly TRBD2 (6 bases). CDR3 length: 13 residues. V lost 4 bases to trimming and J lost 4 bases, with 13 bases between them. Germline lookup yields CDR1 DFQATT and CDR2 SNEGSKA (reference sequence).

This sequence joins TRBV20-1 and TRBJ1-4; 9 nucleotides align to TRBD1. CDR3 length equals 16 residues. In germline, CDR1 is DFQATT, CDR2 SNEGSKA (reference sequence). J lost 4 bases, V lost 0 bases, and 6 bases had no gene match. CDR3 residues: CSARDAGQGFNEKLFF. DNA of the CDR3: TGCAGTGCTAGAGATGCCGGACAGGGGTTTAATGAAAAACTGTTTTTT.

This sequence joins TRBV4-2 and TRBJ1-1; no reliable D call. CDR1 is LGHNA, CDR2 YNFKEQ, per germline. Trimming removed 0 bases from V and 2 bases from J, with 10 bases in between. This CDR3 is 15 amino acids long. The CDR3 loop is CASSQEGTGNTEAFF. CDR3 sequence (DNA): TGTGCCAGCAGCCAAGAGGGTACGGGAAACACTGAAGCTTTCTTT.

This clonotype was found many times. The chain uses TRBV9 and TRBJ2-1; unclear D gene. CDR1 and CDR2 (germline): SGDLS, YYNGEE. This CDR3 spans 13 amino acids. Trimming removed 4 bases at V and 7 bases at J, with 12 bases between. The CDR3 is CASSPQGRNEQFF. CDR3 DNA: TGTGCCAGCAGCCCCCAAGGTCGGAATGAGCAGTTCTTC. The variable domain in full, with the rest retrieved from reference TRBV9 and TRBJ2-1, is DSGVTQTPKHLITATGQRVTLRCSPRSGDLSVYWYQQSLDQGLQFLIQYYNGEERAKGNILERFSAQQFPDLHSELNLSSLELGDSALYFCASSPQGRNEQFFGPGTRLTVL.

The table lists this clonotype with many counts. This rearrangement joins TRBV20-1 to TRBJ1-2; 9 bases agree with TRBD1. The CDR3 length is 16 residues. CDR1 and CDR2 (germline): DFQATT, SNEGSKA (reference sequence). Trimming at V came to 0 bases and at J to 4 bases, leaving 9 bases not matched to a gene. CDR3 sequence reads: CSARDPNRGQSYGYTF. For the CDR3, the DNA is TGCAGTGCTAGAGATCCAAACAGGGGGCAAAGCTATGGCTACACCTTC.

This clonotype has only a few counts. V is TRBV12-3 or TRBV12-4 and J is TRBJ1-2, with 8 bases lining up with TRBD1. V lost 1 base and J lost 7; bases outside the gene matches: 5. There are 14 residues in the CDR3. CDR3: CASSLGQGMSGYTF. In nucleotides, the CDR3 is TGTGCCAGCAGTTTAGGACAGGGGATGAGTGGCTACACCTTC.

The chain joins TRBV20-1 to TRBJ1-5, with D unresolved. V was pared by 0 bases and J by 8 bases, with 26 bases between. Germline V gene data show CDR1 as DFQATT and CDR2 as SNEGSKA (reference sequence). There are 18 residues in the CDR3. CDR3 region: CSARDSRPSLEIKEPQHF. DNA for the CDR3: TGCAGTGCTAGAGATTCCCGTCCGTCGTTGGAGATTAAGGAGCCCCAGCATTTT.

A word on this clonotype: This sequence may be a read error, since a much larger clone differs from it by one base. The chain links TRBV6-5 to TRBJ1-5; D perhaps matches TRBD1 (5 bases). The CDR3 contains 15 residues. Trimming shortened V by 2 bases and J by 6 bases, and 14 bases separated the two germline ends. Germline values: CDR1 MNHEY, CDR2 SVGAGI. The CDR3, as DNA: TGTGCCAGCAGTTACGCGGGACGGGATGGTCAGCCCCAGCATTTT. Amino acid sequence: CASSYAGRDGQPQHF.

The rearrangement links TRBV28 to TRBJ2-7; 9 bases agree with TRBD1. The ends lost 6 bases at V and 3 bases at J; junction bases unmatched: 12. This CDR3 has 16 residues. Germline V gene data show CDR1 as MDHEN and CDR2 as SYDVKM. The CDR3 protein is CASSVTSGTGFYEQYV. The CDR3 coding sequence is TGTGCCAGCAGCGTGACTTCCGGGACAGGGTTCTACGAGCAGTACGTC.

This clonotype was found many times. CDR3 region: CASSETGEDYGYTF. The CDR3 DNA follows: TGTGCCAGCAGTGAGACAGGGGAGGACTATGGCTACACCTTC. The V gene is TRBV13, the J gene TRBJ1-2, with 8 bases matching TRBD1. The length of the CDR3 is 14 residues. Germline CDR1 reads PRHDT; CDR2 reads FYEKMQ (reference sequence). The J segment lost 3 bases and the V segment lost 6 bases, leaving 6 bases of the junction unmatched.

This clonotype was observed at least ten times. The genes are TRBV12-3 or TRBV12-4 and TRBJ1-6, with TRBD1 identical over 7 bases. The length of the CDR3 is 16 residues. Germline trimming cut 6 bases from V and 0 bases from J; bases unmatched to any gene: 5. In DNA, the CDR3 is TGTGCCAGCAGGGCCGGACAGGCCTCCTATAATTCACCCCTCCACTTT. Its translation is CASRAGQASYNSPLHF.

The chain uses TRBV20-1 and TRBJ2-4, with 9 bases aligning to TRBD1. V dropped 0 bases and J dropped 7; count of bases not matched to a gene: 4. The CDR3 has 14 amino acids. The germline CDR1 and CDR2 sequences are DFQATT and SNEGSKA (reference sequence). The CDR3 nucleotides are TGCAGTGCTAGAGATAACAGGGGGCTGAACATTCAGTACTTC. Encoded protein: CSARDNRGLNIQYF.

This chain links TRBV7-9 with TRBJ1-2, with D possibly being TRBD1 (5 bases). CDR1 and CDR2 (germline): SEHNR, FQNEAQ (reference sequence). There are 15 residues in the CDR3. The V end was cut by 5 bases, the J end by 0 bases, with 13 bases between. The CDR3 protein is CASSPQDKANYGYTF. In DNA form, the CDR3 reads TGTGCCAGCAGCCCCCAGGACAAAGCTAACTATGGCTACACCTTC.

This clonotype occurred a few times. This chain joins TRBV7-8 and TRBJ2-1; tentative D call: TRBD2 (6 bases). The CDR3 is 12 amino acids. The germline CDR1 and CDR2 sequences are SGHVS and FQNEAQ. CDR3 in amino acids: CAVLAGYNEQFF. The CDR3 DNA follows: TGTGCGGTACTTGCGGGATACAATGAGCAGTTCTTC.